This TCR beta chain was documented in a study of T cell repertoires in cytomegalovirus infection. Study in general: Both CMV infection and a matching HLA type were indicated by public TCR beta signatures. Study conclusions and caveats: Summed public TCR beta family frequency identified CMV carriers bearing the relevant HLA. Predominance within the ex vivo response was attributable to HLA-C-restricted CMV-specific TCR beta clonotypes.

Each CDR3 protein gets one entry after TCRdb re-called the reads with MiXCR. The data hold more than 200,000 distinct CDR3 sequences, with roughly 10% observed a single time. This clonotype was counted ten times or more. Antigen: not known. This receptor was taken from a human donor in good health (CMV status not recorded). Some clones in this sample may be carry-over from other donors' samples. Sequenced input: PBMCs.

The CDR3 DNA sequence: TGTGCCACCACGGGACTAGCGGGAGCGAACACCGGGGAGCTGTTTTTT. Its translation is CATTGLAGANTGELFF. The chain uses TRBV12-3 or TRBV12-4 and TRBJ2-2, with 14 bases aligning to TRBD2. The trim removed 10 bases at V and 0 bases at J, leaving 4 bases unmatched. This CDR3 has 16 amino acids.